The present T cell receptor beta chain was sequenced within a study of T cell repertoires in cytomegalovirus infection. Overall study: Shared public TCR beta signatures pointed to both CMV infection and a matching HLA type.

TCRdb passed the reads through MiXCR, listing each CDR3 protein once. The sample includes about half a million distinct CDR3 sequences, about 42% of them seen just once. A note on this clonotype: Its antigen remains unknown.

Broader study findings: CMV-specific TCR beta clonotypes restricted by HLA-C were the ones dominating the ex vivo response.

This CDR3 is built from 16 residues. The V and J ends lost 5 bases and 5 bases respectively, with 20 bases between them. Germline V gene lookup returns CDR1 SGHNT and CDR2 YYREEE (reference sequence). The source of this sequence is a human donor in good health (CMV status not recorded). Some clones in this sample may be carry-over from other donors' samples. This sample comprised cultured PBMCs, obtained from culture after CMV antigen stimulation. This rearrangement joins TRBV5-4 to TRBJ2-1; weak D call: TRBD2 (6 bases). The CDR3: CASSRPAGPGNNEQFF. CDR3 DNA: TGTGCCAGCAGTCGCCCCGCGGGACCCGGTAACAATGAGCAGTTCTTC.